The T cell receptor beta chain under discussion was sequenced for a study of T cell responses to AZD1222 COVID-19 vaccine. Libraries were prepared by immunoSEQ multiplex PCR; TCRdb keeps only in-frame clonotypes and omits some of them. The sample lists 90,000 to 130,000 clones; about nine tenths were seen once. Study outcomes and limitations: Among the donors, most were white British and more were female, and clonal diversity was possibly underestimated. Variant regions that are unmutated are reportedly the target of nearly half of spike-specific TCRs.

Trimming took off 2 bases at V and 0 bases at J, with 9 bases between the two ends. The CDR3 runs to 15 residues. In germline, CDR1 is SGHKS, CDR2 YYEKEE (reference sequence). With respect to this clone: The antigen remains unidentified.

The TCR sequence derives from an adult in good health. Sequenced here: peripheral blood, sampled on day 0 of MenACWY control vaccination. The chain joins TRBV5-5 to TRBJ1-5, with D possibly TRBD1 on 5 matching bases. CDR3 residues: CASSLWGGSNQPQHF. In nucleotides, the CDR3 is TGTGCCAGCAGCTTATGGGGCGGTAGCAATCAGCCCCAGCATTTT.